This T cell receptor beta chain was profiled in a study of blood T cell repertoires in COVID-19. The germline gives CDR1 SGHRS, CDR2 YFSETQ. The junction had 5 bases not matched to a gene; V was cut back by 0 bases and J by 4 bases. This CDR3 is built from 16 residues. Authors' processing steps: From reference gene primer amplification, estimates of nucleated cell counts were derived. The repertoire was sequenced with immunoSEQ multiplex PCR; TCRdb's copy has only in-frame clones and lacks some. V and J calls and clone size are given by that table; D and trimming were obtained from the DNA. The profile shows under 100,000 clones, approximately 92% of them singletons.

The clonotype was recovered from a woman in her sixties or seventies with active COVID-19. Sequencing input: peripheral blood. The rearrangement uses TRBV5-1 and TRBJ1-3; 9 positions agree with TRBD1. The CDR3 sequence: CASSLGTGVEGNTIYF. The DNA for the CDR3 is TGCGCCAGCAGCTTGGGGACAGGGGTGGAAGGAAACACCATATATTTT.